The 9 T cell receptor beta chains presented below share a single source sample, sequenced in a study of T cells in Graves' hyperthyroidism and ophthalmopathy. Amplification yielded TCR beta CDR3 regions, with RNA transcripts as the source. First-round RT-PCR targeting the TCR CDR3 was performed with the HTBI primer set. TCRdb re-called the multiplex PCR reads through MiXCR, storing one row per CDR3 protein. The repertoire consists of hundreds of thousands of distinct CDR3 sequences, with approximately 15% occurring once and the leading ten covering 15% to 20%. Material: blood. The receptor source for this set is a woman aged 18-30 years with Graves' hyperthyroidism.

This clonotype has only a few counts. The chain has TRBV5-1 and TRBJ1-5, with 9 positions matching TRBD1. Germline V gene lookup returns CDR1 SGHRS and CDR2 YFSETQ. Trimming at V came to 4 bases and at J to 3 bases, leaving 5 bases not matched to a gene. The CDR3 length is 15 residues. The CDR3 coding sequence is TGCGCCAGCAGCCAGGGACAGGGCCCCAATCAGCCCCAGCATTTT. This sequence encodes CASSQGQGPNQPQHF.

This clonotype was observed a handful of times. This rearrangement joins TRBV20-1 to TRBJ1-5; weak D call: TRBD1 (6 bases). Trimming shortened V by 6 bases and J by 5 bases, and 14 bases separated the two germline ends. Germline V lookup: CDR1 DFQATT, CDR2 SNEGSKA (reference sequence). The CDR3 is 13 amino acids. In DNA, the CDR3 is TGCAGTGCCACGGGGGCGATCTATCAGCCCCAGCATTTT. Translation gives CSATGAIYQPQHF.

This clonotype showed up just a few times. The chain is built from TRBV4-3 and TRBJ1-4; no clear D. Trimming left V 2 bases short and J 7 bases short, with 17 bases between. The CDR3 runs 16 residues. Per the germline V gene, CDR1 is LGHNA and CDR2 is YSLEER. CDR3 region: CASSQNPAGEVEKLFF. CDR3 nucleotides: TGCGCCAGCAGCCAAAATCCGGCGGGCGAAGTTGAAAAACTGTTTTTT.

This clonotype was detected a few times. The J gene is TRBJ2-1, the V gene TRBV7-9; the match to TRBD2 covers 10 bases. The CDR3 length is 14 residues. With V trimmed by 9 bases and J by 5 bases, 7 bases remained unmatched. CDR1 and CDR2 (germline): SEHNR, FQNEAQ (reference sequence). The CDR3 here is CARRGLAGDNEQFF. The CDR3 DNA sequence: TGTGCCAGAAGGGGGCTAGCGGGAGACAATGAGCAGTTCTTC.

The genes are TRBV6-1 and TRBJ1-1; TRBD1 matches at 8 bases. Germline-derived CDR1 and CDR2 are MNHNS and SASEGT. Unmatched junction bases numbered 9, after V lost 7 bases and J lost 5 bases. The CDR3 runs to 14 residues. The CDR3 here is CASTKAGGKTEAFF. DNA for the CDR3: TGTGCCAGCACTAAGGCAGGGGGCAAGACTGAAGCTTTCTTT.

The chain combines TRBV2 with TRBJ2-7; D unclear. Trimming took off 6 bases at V and 2 bases at J, with 8 bases between the two ends. The length of the CDR3 is 12 residues. The germline V gene has CDR1 SNHLY and CDR2 FYNNEI. The CDR3 region is CASRGSPYEQYF. The CDR3 region has the DNA TGTGCCAGCAGGGGATCTCCCTACGAGCAGTACTTC.

This clonotype was observed a few times. The chain has TRBV28 and TRBJ2-3; possible D gene TRBD2, 5 bases. In germline, CDR1 is MDHEN, CDR2 SYDVKM. The CDR3 spans 14 residues. Trimming removed 3 bases at V and 6 bases at J, with 13 bases between. CDR3 region: CASSFIGEWDTQYF. DNA for the CDR3: TGTGCCAGCAGTTTTATCGGGGAGTGGGATACGCAGTATTTT.

CDR3 region: CAISAGGEETQYF. CDR3 DNA sequence: TGTGCCATCAGTGCTGGGGGAGAGGAGACCCAGTACTTC. The chain combines TRBV10-3 with TRBJ2-5, with D tentatively TRBD1 or TRBD2 (5 bases each). This CDR3 region has 13 residues. V gave up 4 bases and J gave up 5 bases, with 11 bases separating them. Germline CDR1 and CDR2: ENHRY and SYGVKD.

This clonotype was seen only a few times. The V gene is TRBV19, the J gene TRBJ2-2; TRBD1 aligns across 9 bases. The V and J ends lost 3 bases and 2 bases, in that order; junction bases with no gene match: 4. There are 16 residues in the CDR3. Germline V gene data show CDR1 as LNHDA and CDR2 as SQIVND (reference sequence). The CDR3 DNA follows: TGTGCCAGTAGTATGGACAGGGGAGGTAACACCGGGGAGCTGTTTTTT. It yields the protein CASSMDRGGNTGELFF.